Presented here are 18 T cell receptor beta chains from one specimen sequenced in a study of cytomegalovirus exposure and HLA in healthy donors. In the PCR, 60 Vbeta and 13 Jbeta primers were used. Sequencing was performed with immunoSEQ multiplex PCR; in TCRdb, only in-frame clones are kept and a portion is missing. The data hold roughly 190,000 clones, with around four fifths observed a single time. Sequenced: PBMCs. The receptors derive from a woman aged 45-59 years in good health and CMV-seropositive.

The rearrangement joins TRBV18 to TRBJ1-1; no clear D gene. The V gene's germline CDR1 is KGHSH and CDR2 LQKENI. CDR3 length equals 15 residues. Trimming took 3 bases from V and 1 from J, leaving 12 bases between them. DNA for the CDR3: TGTGCCAGCTCACCCCCACCGGGAGGGAACACTGAAGCTTTCTTT. Amino acids: CASSPPPGGNTEAFF.

J is TRBJ2-2 and V is TRBV30; D is perhaps TRBD2 (5 bases). The germline V gene encodes CDR1 GTSNPN and CDR2 SVGIG (reference sequence). This CDR3 is 12 amino acids long. V gave up 0 bases and J gave up 8 bases, with 7 bases separating them. The CDR3 DNA follows: TGTGCCTGGAGTGTTGAGGGTGGGGAGCTGTTTTTT. This gives the protein CAWSVEGGELFF.

The rearrangement joins TRBV7-9 to TRBJ1-5; no definite D call. The V gene lost 2 bases and the J gene lost 2 bases, with 4 bases spanning the gap. The CDR3 totals 13 residues. CDR1 and CDR2 (germline): SEHNR, FQNEAQ (reference sequence). The CDR3 here is CASSLSGNQPQHF. In nucleotides, the CDR3 is TGTGCCAGCAGCTTATCGGGCAATCAGCCCCAGCATTTT.

This rearrangement joins TRBV7-2 to TRBJ1-1; D gene uncertain. This CDR3 has 12 residues. The germline V and J ends were trimmed by 0 bases and 8 bases, with 7 bases remaining between them. Germline assignment: CDR1 SGHTA and CDR2 FQGNSA. CDR3 loop: CASSLALTEAFF. CDR3 sequence (DNA): TGTGCCAGCAGCTTAGCCCTGACAGAAGCTTTCTTT.

V and J are TRBV29-1 and TRBJ2-2; D may be TRBD1 (6 bases). The germline gives CDR1 SQVTM, CDR2 ANQGSEA. V lost 7 bases and J 7 bases, leaving 19 bases between the germline ends. This CDR3 is built from 14 residues. Here the CDR3 DNA reads TGCAGCGCCGCTATCCAGGGGAGAGTCGGGGAGCTGTTTTTT. This gives the protein CSAAIQGRVGELFF.

The chain has TRBV10-3 and TRBJ2-1; D might be TRBD2 (6 bases). Trimming removed 0 bases from V and 9 bases from J, with 9 bases in between. The CDR3 length is 13 residues. Germline CDR1 is ENHRY and CDR2 is SYGVKD. The CDR3 DNA sequence: TGTGCCATCAGTGAGTCAGGCGGGACTGAGCAGTTCTTC. It is translated as CAISESGGTEQFF.

The J gene is TRBJ2-7, the V gene TRBV10-1, with a tentative D call TRBD1 (5 bases). Per germline, CDR1 WNHNN and CDR2 SYGVQD (reference sequence). Trimming took off 5 bases at V and 3 bases at J, with 8 bases between the two ends. The CDR3 is made up of 12 amino acids. Written as DNA, the CDR3 is TGCGCCAGCAGTCAGGGTCTCTACGAGCAGTACTTC. Protein sequence: CASSQGLYEQYF.

The V and J genes are TRBV7-3 and TRBJ2-7; 13 nucleotides match TRBD2. J was trimmed by 4 bases and V by 6 bases; bases with no gene match: 6. From germline, CDR1 is SGHTA and CDR2 FQGTGA. The CDR3 totals 15 residues. The CDR3 DNA reads as TGTGCCAGCAGTATACTAGCGGGGGGGCGATACGAGCAGTACTTC. This codes for CASSILAGGRYEQYF.

CDR3 in amino acids: CASSLEGQGSGSAEAFF. The DNA for the CDR3 is TGCGCCAGCAGCTTGGAGGGACAGGGCAGTGGTAGCGCTGAAGCTTTCTTT. The genes are TRBV5-1 and TRBJ1-1; 9 positions agree with TRBD1. The CDR3 contains 17 residues. Unmatched junction bases numbered 12, after V lost 0 bases and J lost 6 bases. CDR1 and CDR2 from the germline V gene are SGHRS and YFSETQ.

The rearrangement joins TRBV10-3 to TRBJ1-6; D is uncertain. This CDR3 contains 14 residues. Germline-derived CDR1 and CDR2 are ENHRY and SYGVKD. V was pared by 6 bases and J by 7 bases, with 13 bases between. CDR3 sequence (DNA): TGTGCCATCAGGGCGAGGGCAGAAAATTCACCCCTCCACTTT. This encodes CAIRARAENSPLHF.

In DNA, the CDR3 is TGTGCCAGCAGCTTCCGGGGGACCCTTAACTATGGCTACACCTTC. Translating gives CASSFRGTLNYGYTF. The chain carries TRBV7-2 and TRBJ1-2, with D tentatively TRBD1 (5 bases). Per the germline V gene, CDR1 is SGHTA and CDR2 is FQGNSA. V was cut by 3 bases and J by 1 base, with 12 bases left in between. CDR3 size: 15 residues.

The genes are TRBV4-3 and TRBJ2-7; D may be TRBD2 (5 bases). With 5 bases removed from V and 1 base from J, the gap between germline ends came to 9 bases. The CDR3 runs to 13 residues. The germline gives CDR1 LGHNA, CDR2 YSLEER. DNA of the CDR3: TGCGCCAGCAGCTCGCGGGCGTCCTACGAGCAGTACTTC. Translating it yields CASSSRASYEQYF.

J is TRBJ2-7 and V is TRBV5-1, with 9 bases fitting TRBD1. Losses at the gene ends were 4 bases for V and 1 base for J; bases not matched to a gene: 6. CDR1 and CDR2 from the germline V gene are SGHRS and YFSETQ. The length of the CDR3 is 15 residues. The CDR3 sequence: CASSRGQGISYEQYF. CDR3 sequence (DNA): TGCGCCAGCAGCCGCGGACAGGGGATTTCCTACGAGCAGTACTTC.

The chain uses TRBV6-6 and TRBJ1-5; tentatively, D is TRBD1 (6 bases). The CDR3 has 15 amino acids. CDR1 and CDR2 (germline): MNHNY, SVGAGI (reference sequence). V was shortened by 8 bases and J by 4 bases, with 18 bases between the two germline ends. The CDR3 is CASVQGGGRNQPQHF. CDR3 coding DNA: TGTGCCAGCGTCCAAGGCGGGGGCCGGAATCAGCCCCAGCATTTT.

The rearrangement joins TRBV5-5 to TRBJ2-2, with 9 bases that match TRBD2. The CDR3 spans 16 residues. CDR1 SGHKS and CDR2 YYEKEE come from the germline V gene (reference sequence). V trimming: 1 base; J trimming: 5 bases; junction bases outside the gene matches: 6. CDR3: CASSLWRGGPTGELFF. For the CDR3, the DNA is TGTGCCAGCAGCTTGTGGCGGGGGGGCCCAACCGGGGAGCTGTTTTTT. The full variable domain, completed using reference TRBV5-5 and TRBJ2-2, is DAGVTQSPTHLIKTRGQQVTLRCSPISGHKSVSWYQQVLGQGPQFIFQYYEKEERGRGNFPDRFSARQFPNYSSELNVNALLLGDSALYLCASSLWRGGPTGELFFGEGSRLTVL.

The V gene is TRBV18, the J gene TRBJ1-2; D gene uncertain. This CDR3 spans 12 amino acids. The germline gives CDR1 KGHSH, CDR2 LQKENI. Trimming pared 0 bases from V and 11 bases from J, leaving 10 bases between. CDR3 protein: CASSPPGGRYTF. As DNA, the CDR3 is TGTGCCAGCTCACCACCTGGAGGGAGGTACACCTTC.

This sequence joins TRBV10-3 and TRBJ2-1; the match to TRBD2 covers 9 bases. Unmatched junction bases numbered 10, after V lost 0 bases and J lost 7 bases. CDR3 length: 17 residues. CDR1 ENHRY and CDR2 SYGVKD come from the germline V gene. CDR3 in DNA: TGTGCCATCAGTGAGTCGAGTTCAGCGGGGGGTTTAAATGAGCAGTTCTTC. Translating it yields CAISESSSAGGLNEQFF.

The sample holds a few counts of this clone. The chain carries TRBV5-1 and TRBJ2-7, with D possibly matching TRBD1 (5 bases). The CDR3 length is 15 residues. Looked up from germline, CDR1 is SGHRS and CDR2 is YFSETQ. V lost 0 bases and J 3 bases, leaving 13 bases between the germline ends. CDR3: CASSLALDRYYEQYF. Here the CDR3 DNA reads TGCGCCAGCAGCTTGGCCCTCGACAGATACTACGAGCAGTACTTC.